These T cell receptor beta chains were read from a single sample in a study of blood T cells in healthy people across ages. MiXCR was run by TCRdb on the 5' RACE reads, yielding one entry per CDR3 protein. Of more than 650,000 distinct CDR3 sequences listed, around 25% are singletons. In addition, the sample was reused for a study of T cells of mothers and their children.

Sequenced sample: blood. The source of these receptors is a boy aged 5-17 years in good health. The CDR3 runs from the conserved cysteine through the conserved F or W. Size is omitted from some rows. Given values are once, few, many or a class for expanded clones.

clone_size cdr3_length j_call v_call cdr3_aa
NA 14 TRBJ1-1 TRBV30 CAWTPVQGSTEAFF
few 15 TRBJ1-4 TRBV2 CASSEATRGYEKLFF
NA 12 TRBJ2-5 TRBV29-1 CSGPDSLGTQYF
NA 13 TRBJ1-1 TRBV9 CASSVHMNTEAFF
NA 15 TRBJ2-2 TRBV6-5 CASSDPRKVPGELFF
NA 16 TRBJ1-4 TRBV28 CASSLLKYGGNEKLFF
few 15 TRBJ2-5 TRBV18 CASSQQGPPEETQYF
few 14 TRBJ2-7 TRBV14 CASSQGAGKYEQYF
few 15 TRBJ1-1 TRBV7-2 CASRPNRGKVTEAFF
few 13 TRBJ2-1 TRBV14 CASSQWGYNEQFF
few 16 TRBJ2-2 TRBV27 CASSPIGFANTGELFF
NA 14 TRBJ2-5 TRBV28 CASSLERELETQYF
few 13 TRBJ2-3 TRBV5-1 CASSPDSPDTQYF
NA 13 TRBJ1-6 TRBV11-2 CASSGTGHSPLHF
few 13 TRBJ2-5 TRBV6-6 CASEEGGLETQYF
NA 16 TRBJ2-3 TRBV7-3 CASSLTSGGNTDTQYF
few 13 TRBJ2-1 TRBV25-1 CATRDYSYNEQFF
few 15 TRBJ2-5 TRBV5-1 CASSFQGGGSETQYF
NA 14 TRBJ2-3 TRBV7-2 CASSGAGGTDTQYF
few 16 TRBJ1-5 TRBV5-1 CASSLDGGPGNQPQHF
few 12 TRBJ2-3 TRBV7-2 CASSFNWDTQYF
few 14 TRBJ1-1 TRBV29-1 CSVDRGIMNTEAFF
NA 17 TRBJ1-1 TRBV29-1 CSVEGEVQGHMNTEAFF
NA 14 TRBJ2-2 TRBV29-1 CSVVRGGNTGELFF
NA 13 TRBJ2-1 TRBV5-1 CASSSDTGNEQFF
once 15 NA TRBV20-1 CSARTSGSSHNEQFF
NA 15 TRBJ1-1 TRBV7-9 CASSFLRTVTPEAFF
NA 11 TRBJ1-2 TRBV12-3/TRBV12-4 CASSPETVSTF
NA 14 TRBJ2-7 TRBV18 CASSPATGEYEQYF
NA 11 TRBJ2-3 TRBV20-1 CSGKIADTQYF
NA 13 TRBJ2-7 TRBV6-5 CATTRSHPYEQYF
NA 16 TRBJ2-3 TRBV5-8 CASSLAGLPNTDTQYF
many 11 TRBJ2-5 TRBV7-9 CASSSRRTQYF
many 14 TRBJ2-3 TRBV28 CASTPGQGTDTQYF
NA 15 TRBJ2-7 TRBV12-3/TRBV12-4 CASSLLGLDPSEQYF
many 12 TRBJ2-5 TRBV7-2 CASSRLAETQYF
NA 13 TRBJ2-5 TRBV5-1 CASKPGTQETQYF
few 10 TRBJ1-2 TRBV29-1 CSVEVNGYTF
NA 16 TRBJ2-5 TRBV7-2 CASSLGLAGTSRRQYF
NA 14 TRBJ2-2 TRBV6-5 CAVRGRSGTGELFF
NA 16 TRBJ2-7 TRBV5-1 CASLPGGGQGAYEQYF
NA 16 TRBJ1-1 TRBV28 CASSSTGKGPNTEAFF
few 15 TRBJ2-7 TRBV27 CASSWGTGVSYEQYF
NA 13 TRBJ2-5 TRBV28 CASRPGAGYGQYF
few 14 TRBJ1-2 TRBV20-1 CSARASTGGRGYTF
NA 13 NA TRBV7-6 CASSVRGRDEQFF
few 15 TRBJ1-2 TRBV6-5 CASSYSSPVSYGYTF
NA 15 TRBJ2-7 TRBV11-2 CASSLDATGGSQQYF
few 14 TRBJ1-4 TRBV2 CASSEWQTNEKLFF
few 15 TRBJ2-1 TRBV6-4 CASSDSKGGHNEQFF